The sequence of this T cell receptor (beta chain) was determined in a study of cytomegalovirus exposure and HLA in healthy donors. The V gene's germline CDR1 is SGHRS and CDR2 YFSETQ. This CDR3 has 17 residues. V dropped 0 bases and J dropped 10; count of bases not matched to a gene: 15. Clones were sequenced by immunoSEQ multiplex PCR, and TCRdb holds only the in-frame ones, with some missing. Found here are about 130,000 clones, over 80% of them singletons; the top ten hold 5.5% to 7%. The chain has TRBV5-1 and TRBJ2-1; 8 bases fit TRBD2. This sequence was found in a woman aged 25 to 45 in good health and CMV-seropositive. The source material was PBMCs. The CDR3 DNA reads TGCGCCAGCAGCTTGGCTGGTAGCGGGGCGCTGGTACCCGAGCAGTTCTTC. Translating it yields CASSLAGSGALVPEQFF. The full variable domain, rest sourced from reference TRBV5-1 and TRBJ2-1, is KAGVTQTPRYLIKTRGQQVTLSCSPISGHRSVSWYQQTPGQGLQFLFEYFSETQRNKGNFPGRFSGRQFSNSRSEMNVSTLELGDSALYLCASSLAGSGALVPEQFFGPGTRLTVL.